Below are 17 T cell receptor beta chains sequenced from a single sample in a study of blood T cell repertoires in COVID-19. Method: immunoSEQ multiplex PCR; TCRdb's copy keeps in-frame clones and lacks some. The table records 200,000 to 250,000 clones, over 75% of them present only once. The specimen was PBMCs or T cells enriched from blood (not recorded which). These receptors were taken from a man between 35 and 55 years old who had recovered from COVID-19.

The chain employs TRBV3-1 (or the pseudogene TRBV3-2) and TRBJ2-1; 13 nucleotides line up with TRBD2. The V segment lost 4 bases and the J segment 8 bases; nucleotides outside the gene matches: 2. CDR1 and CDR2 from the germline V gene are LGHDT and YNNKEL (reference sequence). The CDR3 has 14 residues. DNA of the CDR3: TGTGCCAGCAGCCCCGGACTAGCGGGGGATGAGCAGTTCTTC. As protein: CASSPGLAGDEQFF.

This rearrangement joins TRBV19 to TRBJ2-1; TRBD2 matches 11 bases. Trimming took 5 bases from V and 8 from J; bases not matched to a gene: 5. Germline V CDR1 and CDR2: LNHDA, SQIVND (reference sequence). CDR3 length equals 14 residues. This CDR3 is CASSSGLAVDEQFF. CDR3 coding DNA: TGTGCCAGTAGTTCGGGACTAGCGGTAGATGAGCAGTTCTTC. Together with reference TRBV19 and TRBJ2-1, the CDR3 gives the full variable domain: DGGITQSPKYLFRKEGQNVTLSCEQNLNHDAMYWYRQDPGQGLRLIYYSQIVNDFQKGDIAEGYSVSREKKESFPLTVTSAQKNPTAFYLCASSSGLAVDEQFFGPGTRLTVL.

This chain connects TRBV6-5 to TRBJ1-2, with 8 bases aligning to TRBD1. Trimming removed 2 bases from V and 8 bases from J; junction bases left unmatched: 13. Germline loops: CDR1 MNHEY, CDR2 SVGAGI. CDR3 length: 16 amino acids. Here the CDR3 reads CASSYAVDRGPYGYTF. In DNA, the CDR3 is TGTGCCAGCAGTTACGCGGTCGACAGGGGCCCCTACGGCTACACCTTC.

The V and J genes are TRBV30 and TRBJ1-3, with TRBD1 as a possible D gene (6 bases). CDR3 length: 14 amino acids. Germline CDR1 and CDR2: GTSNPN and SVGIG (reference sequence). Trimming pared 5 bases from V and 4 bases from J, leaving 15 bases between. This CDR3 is CAWGSGGAGNTIYF. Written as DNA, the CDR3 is TGTGCCTGGGGGTCGGGGGGCGCGGGAAACACCATATATTTT.

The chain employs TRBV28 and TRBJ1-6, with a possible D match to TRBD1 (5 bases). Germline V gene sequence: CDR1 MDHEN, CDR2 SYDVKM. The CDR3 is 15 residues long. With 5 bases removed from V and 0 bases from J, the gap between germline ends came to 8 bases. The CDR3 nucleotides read TGTGCCAGCAGTGTAGGGGACTCCTATAATTCACCCCTCCACTTT. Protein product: CASSVGDSYNSPLHF.

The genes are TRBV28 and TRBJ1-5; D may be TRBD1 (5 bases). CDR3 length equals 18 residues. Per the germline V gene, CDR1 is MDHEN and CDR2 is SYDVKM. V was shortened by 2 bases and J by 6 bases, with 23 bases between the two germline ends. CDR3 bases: TGTGCCAGCAGTTTAGATGGGTGGGGTGTGGGGCAAAGTCAGCCCCAGCATTTT. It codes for CASSLDGWGVGQSQPQHF.

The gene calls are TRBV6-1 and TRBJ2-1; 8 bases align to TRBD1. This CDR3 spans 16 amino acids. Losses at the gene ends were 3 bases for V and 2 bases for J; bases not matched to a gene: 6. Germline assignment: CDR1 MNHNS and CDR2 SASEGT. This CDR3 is CASSDTDRDPYNEQFF. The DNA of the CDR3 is TGTGCCAGCAGTGATACGGACAGGGACCCCTACAATGAGCAGTTCTTC.

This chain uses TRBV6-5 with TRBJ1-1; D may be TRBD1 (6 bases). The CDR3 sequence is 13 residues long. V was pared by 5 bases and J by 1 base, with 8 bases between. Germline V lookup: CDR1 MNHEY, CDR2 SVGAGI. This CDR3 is CASSRGRNTEAFF. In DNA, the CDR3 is TGTGCCAGCAGTAGGGGGAGGAACACTGAAGCTTTCTTT.

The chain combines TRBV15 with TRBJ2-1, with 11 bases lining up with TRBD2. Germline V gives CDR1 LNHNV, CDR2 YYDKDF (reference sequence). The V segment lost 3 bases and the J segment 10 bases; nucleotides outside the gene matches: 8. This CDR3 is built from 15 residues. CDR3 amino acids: CATSSPGTSGKEQFF. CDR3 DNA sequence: TGTGCCACCAGCAGTCCCGGGACTAGCGGAAAGGAGCAGTTCTTC.

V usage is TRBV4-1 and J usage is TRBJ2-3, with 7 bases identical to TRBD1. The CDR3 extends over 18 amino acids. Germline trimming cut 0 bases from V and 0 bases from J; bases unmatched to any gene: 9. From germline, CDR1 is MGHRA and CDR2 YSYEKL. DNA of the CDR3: TGCGCCAGCAGCCAAGAACCACTACAGGGGCTTAGCACAGATACGCAGTATTTT. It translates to CASSQEPLQGLSTDTQYF.

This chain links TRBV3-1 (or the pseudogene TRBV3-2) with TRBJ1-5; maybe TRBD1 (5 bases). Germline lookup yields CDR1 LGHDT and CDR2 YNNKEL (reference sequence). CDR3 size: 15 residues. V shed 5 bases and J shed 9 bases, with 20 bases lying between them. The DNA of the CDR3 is TGTGCCAGCAGCTGGGGGGAGGCAGGGAAAGGGCCCCAGCATTTT. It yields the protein CASSWGEAGKGPQHF.

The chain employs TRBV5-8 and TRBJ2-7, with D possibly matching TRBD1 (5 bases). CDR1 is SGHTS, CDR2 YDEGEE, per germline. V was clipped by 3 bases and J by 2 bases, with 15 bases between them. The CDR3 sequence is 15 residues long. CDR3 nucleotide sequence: TGTGCCAGCAGCTGGGGCTCCCCTGTGGCCTACGAGCAGTACTTC. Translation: CASSWGSPVAYEQYF.

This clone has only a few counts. CDR3 region: CASSFDRGLHGYTF. The CDR3, as DNA: TGTGCCAGCAGTTTCGACAGGGGGCTTCATGGCTACACCTTC. V gene TRBV28 combines with J gene TRBJ1-2; 10 nucleotides align to TRBD1. Germline-derived CDR1 and CDR2 are MDHEN and SYDVKM. V shed 3 bases and J 6 bases; nucleotides not matched to a gene: 4. The CDR3 contains 14 residues.

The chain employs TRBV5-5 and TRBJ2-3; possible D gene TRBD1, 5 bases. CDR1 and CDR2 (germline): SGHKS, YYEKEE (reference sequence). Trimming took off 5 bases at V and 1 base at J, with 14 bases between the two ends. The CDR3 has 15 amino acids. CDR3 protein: CASSHQGARTDTQYF. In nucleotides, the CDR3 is TGTGCCAGCAGTCACCAAGGGGCCCGCACAGATACGCAGTATTTT.

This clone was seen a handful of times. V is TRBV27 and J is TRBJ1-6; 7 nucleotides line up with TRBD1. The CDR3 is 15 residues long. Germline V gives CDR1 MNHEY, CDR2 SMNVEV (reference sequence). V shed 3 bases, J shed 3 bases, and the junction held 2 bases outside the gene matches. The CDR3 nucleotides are TGTGCCAGCAGTTTGCAGGGGGACTATAATTCACCCCTCCACTTT. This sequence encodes CASSLQGDYNSPLHF.

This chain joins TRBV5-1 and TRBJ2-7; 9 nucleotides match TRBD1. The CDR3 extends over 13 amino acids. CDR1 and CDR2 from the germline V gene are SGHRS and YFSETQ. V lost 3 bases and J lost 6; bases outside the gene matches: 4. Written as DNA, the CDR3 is TGCGCCAGCAGCTCCGCGGACAGGGGCGAGCAGTACTTC. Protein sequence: CASSSADRGEQYF. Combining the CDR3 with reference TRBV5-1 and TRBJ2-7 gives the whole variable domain KAGVTQTPRYLIKTRGQQVTLSCSPISGHRSVSWYQQTPGQGLQFLFEYFSETQRNKGNFPGRFSGRQFSNSRSEMNVSTLELGDSALYLCASSSADRGEQYFGPGTRLTVT.

The CDR3: CASKLRTGNTIYF. Here the CDR3 DNA reads TGTGCCAGTAAGTTGAGGACAGGAAACACCATATATTTT. The chain is built from TRBV19 and TRBJ1-3; tentatively, D is TRBD1 (5 bases). The CDR3 is 13 amino acids. The V gene lost 7 bases and the J gene lost 4 bases, with 11 bases spanning the gap. Germline V gene sequence: CDR1 LNHDA, CDR2 SQIVND (reference sequence).